These T cell receptor beta chains were read from a single sample in a study of shared clonotypes between healthy human individuals. Clones were sequenced by immunoSEQ multiplex PCR, and TCRdb holds only the in-frame ones, with some missing. The table includes 600,000 to 750,000 clones, approximately 77% detected once. The sample taken for sequencing was memory CD4+ T cells sorted from blood. These receptors came from a woman younger than 45 in good health. CDR3s include the opening cysteine and the closing phenylalanine or tryptophan. D genes are given only for firm matches. Where a row states a size, it is once, few, many or the class of an expanded clone; other rows omit it.

cdr3_length	v_call	clone_size	d_call	j_call	cdr3_nt	cdr3_aa
12	TRBV2	.	.	TRBJ1-1	TGTGCCAGCAGTGGACTTTACACTGAAGCTTTCTTT	CASSGLYTEAFF
16	TRBV5-1	.	TRBD2	TRBJ2-3	TGCGCCAGCAGCTCCGGGACTAGCGGAAGCACAGATACGCAGTATTTT	CASSSGTSGSTDTQYF
16	TRBV19	.	TRBD1	TRBJ2-1	TGTGCCAGTAGACCATTCCTAGGACAGGGATACAATGAGCAGTTCTTC	CASRPFLGQGYNEQFF
13	TRBV27	.	.	TRBJ1-2	TGTGCCAGCAGTGCCACAGGGATGGGTGGCTACACCTTC	CASSATGMGGYTF
17	TRBV4-2	.	.	TRBJ2-3	TGTGCCAGCAGCCCAAGTGAATGGGGGTCTTTGGCGGATACGCAGTATTTT	CASSPSEWGSLADTQYF
15	TRBV4-2	.	.	TRBJ2-5	TGTGCCAGCAGCCAAGATAAAAGTGCGTTGGAGACCCAGTACTTC	CASSQDKSALETQYF
14	TRBV28	.	.	TRBJ2-2	TGTGCCAGCACGGGGATCGGAGGCACCGGGGAGCTGTTTTTT	CASTGIGGTGELFF
11	TRBV20-1	few	.	TRBJ2-5	TGCAGTGCTAGGGGGCAAGAGACCCAGTACTTC	CSARGQETQYF
14	TRBV30	few	TRBD2	TRBJ2-7	TGTGCCTGGGGCCTAGCGGGAGGTGCCTACGAGCAGTACTTC	CAWGLAGGAYEQYF
15	TRBV27	.	.	TRBJ1-4	TGTGCCAGCAGTTTATGGGGACAAGACTCTGCAAAACTGTTTTTT	CASSLWGQDSAKLFF
13	TRBV28	.	.	TRBJ2-5	TGTGCCAGCACATCAGGGGATGGGGAGACCCAGTACTTC	CASTSGDGETQYF
17	TRBV11-2	.	TRBD2	TRBJ2-6	TGTGCCAGCAGCTGGACTAGCGGGCCCTCTGGGGCCAACGTCCTGACTTTC	CASSWTSGPSGANVLTF
13	TRBV19	once	.	TRBJ2-6	TGTGCCAGTAGGGGGCAAGGGGCCAACGTCCTGACTTTC	CASRGQGANVLTF
15	TRBV28	few	.	TRBJ2-7	TGTGCCAGCACCCCCGGGGCCCAGCTGAGCTACGAGCAGTACTTC	CASTPGAQLSYEQYF
15	TRBV6-5	.	TRBD2	TRBJ2-1	TGTGCCAGCACCCAGGCTAGCGGGAGGTATCCCCGGCAGTTCTTC	CASTQASGRYPRQFF
12	TRBV30	.	.	TRBJ1-3	TGTGCCTGGAGACTCGAAGGAAACACCATATATTTT	CAWRLEGNTIYF
14	TRBV19	few	.	TRBJ1-5	TGTGCCAGTAGGATGGGATCTAGCAATCAGCCCCAGCATTTT	CASRMGSSNQPQHF
15	TRBV15	few	.	TRBJ1-5	TGTGCCACCAGCAGAGACAATGGGGCAGATCAGCCCCAGCATTTT	CATSRDNGADQPQHF
15	TRBV19	once	.	TRBJ2-2	TGTGCCAGTAGTAGCTCCCACTCTTACACCGGGGAGCTGTTTTTT	CASSSSHSYTGELFF
16	TRBV11-3	.	TRBD1	TRBJ2-2	TGTGCCAGCAGCAGCCGGGACAGGGAACAGCCCGGGGAGCTGTTTTTT	CASSSRDREQPGELFF
15	TRBV28	once	.	TRBJ1-1	TGTGCCAGCCCTCCCTCCAGACAGGTGAAAACTGAAGCTTTCTTT	CASPPSRQVKTEAFF
15	TRBV30	.	TRBD1	TRBJ1-3	TGTGCCTGGAGTGGACAGGGGGCGCGGGGAAACACCATATATTTT	CAWSGQGARGNTIYF
22	TRBV21-1	.	.	TRBJ1-4	TGTGCCAGCAGCAAATCCACGGGGCCGGACAGGGCGCAAAATGCAACTAATGAAAAACTGTTTTTT	CASSKSTGPDRAQNATNEKLFF
16	TRBV28	.	.	TRBJ2-6	TGTGCCAGCAGTCCCTCCCCGCGCTCTGGGGCCAACGTCCTGACTTTC	CASSPSPRSGANVLTF
15	TRBV4-2	.	TRBD1	TRBJ2-7	TGTGCCAGCAGCCAAGATGGGGACAGTACCTACGAGCAGTACTTC	CASSQDGDSTYEQYF
13	TRBV25-1	.	.	TRBJ2-1	TGTGCCAGCAGTTTAGACTCCCCCAATGAGCAGTTCTTC	CASSLDSPNEQFF
15	TRBV10-3	few	.	TRBJ1-1	TGTGCCATCAGTGGAGGGGTGCAATCCACCACTGAAGCTTTCTTT	CAISGGVQSTTEAFF
14	TRBV5-4	once	.	TRBJ2-2	TGTGCCAGCAGCTTGTACCTGAACACCGGGGAGCTGTTTTTT	CASSLYLNTGELFF
12	TRBV6-5	.	.	TRBJ2-7	TGTGCCAGCAGTTACCGGGGCTACGAGCAGTACTTC	CASSYRGYEQYF
13	TRBV7-2	once	.	TRBJ2-3	TGTGCCAGCAGCTCAAAAGGACAGATTACGCAGTATTTT	CASSSKGQITQYF
13	TRBV28	few	.	TRBJ1-4	TGTGCCAGCAACACCGGGCTTTACGAAAAACTGTTTTTT	CASNTGLYEKLFF
19	TRBV4-2	.	TRBD2	TRBJ2-5	TGTGCCAGCAGCTCAAGCGCGGGACTAGCGGGAGGCCAGGGGGAGACCCAGTACTTC	CASSSSAGLAGGQGETQYF
15	TRBV11-2	many	.	TRBJ2-7	TGTGCCAGCAGCCCTTGGGAAGGGGCGTTTTACGAGCAGTACTTC	CASSPWEGAFYEQYF
15	TRBV2	.	TRBD2	TRBJ2-2	TGTGCCAGCAGAGGGACTAGCGGGAACACCGGGGAGCTGTTTTTT	CASRGTSGNTGELFF
14	TRBV19	.	.	TRBJ2-7	TGTGCCAGTAGTATAAACCCAGGTAGCTACGAGCAGTACTTC	CASSINPGSYEQYF
14	TRBV12-5	few	.	TRBJ2-7	TGTGCTAGTGGTTTTTGGGTGGATCCCTACGAGCAGTACTTC	CASGFWVDPYEQYF
18	TRBV7-9	.	.	TRBJ2-6	TGTGCCAGCAGCCCGCGGTGGGGGGCCAACTCTGGGGCCAACGTCCTGACTTTC	CASSPRWGANSGANVLTF
14	TRBV18	.	.	TRBJ2-3	TGTGCCAGCTCACCACCGTCCCTGACAGATACGCAGTATTTT	CASSPPSLTDTQYF
15	TRBV27	.	TRBD2	TRBJ2-7	TGTGCCAGCAGTCCTCTAGCGGGAGTGCCCTACGAGCAGTACTTC	CASSPLAGVPYEQYF
14	TRBV27	.	TRBD2	TRBJ2-7	TGTGCCAGCAGTACGACTAGCAGAAGCTACGAGCAGTACTTC	CASSTTSRSYEQYF
16	TRBV25-1	few	TRBD1	TRBJ2-3	TGTGCCAGCAGTGGAAGGACAGGGGGCGCACCAGATACGCAGTATTTT	CASSGRTGGAPDTQYF
14	TRBV2	.	.	TRBJ1-4	TGTGCCAGCAGTGAAGGGGCAGGGAATGAAAAACTGTTTTTT	CASSEGAGNEKLFF
15	TRBV18	.	.	TRBJ1-2	TGTGCCAGCTCACTTCGAAACAGGGATCCCTATGGCTACACCTTC	CASSLRNRDPYGYTF
15	TRBV19	.	TRBD2	TRBJ2-7	TGTGCCAGTAGCCGGAGCGGGAGGGCCTCCTACGAGCAGTACTTC	CASSRSGRASYEQYF
15	TRBV6-1	.	.	TRBJ2-3	TGTGCCAGCAGTGGGCTAGCTGAGGCCCCAGATACGCAGTATTTT	CASSGLAEAPDTQYF
15	TRBV29-1	.	.	TRBJ2-3	TGCAGCGTTGGGGGGGCGACAGAGAGCACAGATACGCAGTATTTT	CSVGGATESTDTQYF
14	TRBV29-1	.	TRBD2	TRBJ2-1	TGCAGCGCGGGGGGAGCCGGACTCTACAATGAGCAGTTCTTC	CSAGGAGLYNEQFF
13	TRBV2	.	.	TRBJ2-1	TGTGCCAGTTTTAGGAATGTTAGGAATGAGCAGTTCTTC	CASFRNVRNEQFF
16	TRBV19	.	.	TRBJ2-2	TGTGCCAGTAGTTTATTTGGGGGCGCGAACACCGGGGAGCTGTTTTTT	CASSLFGGANTGELFF
13	TRBV15	.	.	TRBJ1-2	TGTGCCACCAGCAGGGACATTAACTATGGCTACACCTTC	CATSRDINYGYTF
14	TRBV18	.	.	TRBJ2-2	TGTGCCAGCTCACCACCGTCAGTGACCGGGGAGCTGTTTTTT	CASSPPSVTGELFF
14	TRBV6-1	once	.	TRBJ2-1	TGTGCCAGCAGTGAGATGACTCTTTACAATGAGCAGTTCTTC	CASSEMTLYNEQFF
15	TRBV5-1	.	.	TRBJ1-5	TGCGCCAGCAGCCGGGACGGCGCTCGCAATCAGCCCCAGCATTTT	CASSRDGARNQPQHF
15	TRBV4-2	.	.	TRBJ1-1	TGTGCCAGCAGCCTGGGCATGGCGCAATACACTGAAGCTTTCTTT	CASSLGMAQYTEAFF